The clone carrying this T cell receptor (beta chain) was seen a handful of times. The data originate from a study of Graves' ophthalmopathy and Graves' hyperthyroidism. The CDR3 length is 13 residues. Trimming took 6 bases from V and 6 from J, leaving 11 bases between them. Germline V gene sequence: CDR1 ENHRY, CDR2 SYGVKD. The TCR beta CDR3 regions underwent amplification from RNA transcripts. The authors performed first-round RT-PCR with HTBI primers and then a second-round multiplex PCR. TCRdb itself ran the multiplex PCR reads through MiXCR, one entry per CDR3 protein. The repertoire holds roughly 700,000 distinct CDR3 sequences, with roughly two fifths as singletons.

The J gene is TRBJ2-2, the V gene TRBV10-3; D possibly corresponds to TRBD1 (7 bases). The sequence was obtained from an adult man with Graves' ophthalmopathy. Sequencing was performed on peripheral blood. CDR3: CAIRDREAGELFF. The CDR3 DNA reads TGTGCCATCAGAGACAGGGAGGCCGGGGAGCTGTTTTTT.